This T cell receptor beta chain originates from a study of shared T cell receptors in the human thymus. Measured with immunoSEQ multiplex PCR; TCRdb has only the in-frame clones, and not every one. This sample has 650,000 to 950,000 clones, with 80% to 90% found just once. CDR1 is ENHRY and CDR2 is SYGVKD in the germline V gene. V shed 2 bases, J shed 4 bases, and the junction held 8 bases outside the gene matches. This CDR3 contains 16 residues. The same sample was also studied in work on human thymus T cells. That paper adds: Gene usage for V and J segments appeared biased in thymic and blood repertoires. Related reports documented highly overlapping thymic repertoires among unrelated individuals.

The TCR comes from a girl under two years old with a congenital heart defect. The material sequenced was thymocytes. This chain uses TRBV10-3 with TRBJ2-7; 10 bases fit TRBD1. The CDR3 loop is CAISEEWDRGFYEQYF. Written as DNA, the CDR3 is TGTGCCATCAGTGAGGAGTGGGACAGGGGTTTTTACGAGCAGTACTTC.